These 19 T cell receptor beta chains share one sample of origin, sequenced in a study of breast tumors, draining lymph nodes, adjacent tissues. Samples came from axillary lymph nodes draining the breast cancer. TCRdb reprocessed the multiplex PCR reads with MiXCR, giving one entry per CDR3 protein. The data contain 200,000 to 300,000 distinct CDR3 sequences, roughly 31% of them singletons. The sample comprised axillary lymph node tissue. The receptors shown here come from a female donor with breast cancer. Some clones in this sample may be carry-over from other donors' samples.

This clonotype was picked up many times. The chain joins TRBV6-5 to TRBJ1-6; tentatively, D is TRBD1 (6 bases). The length of the CDR3 is 16 residues. Germline assignment: CDR1 MNHEY and CDR2 SVGAGI. V lost 2 bases and J lost 10, with 18 bases in between. The CDR3 nucleotides are TGTGCCAGCAGTTACACGGGACACCCACCCGGGTCACCCCTCCACTTT. Its protein product is CASSYTGHPPGSPLHF.

This clonotype came up many times. The chain has TRBV12-3 or TRBV12-4 and TRBJ2-3; TRBD2 might be the D (6 bases). The CDR3 covers 15 residues. Trimming left V 4 bases short and J 2 bases short, with 13 bases between. The CDR3 loop reads CASSSAGRPTDTQYF. The DNA of the CDR3 is TGTGCCAGCAGTTCCGCGGGACGGCCCACAGATACGCAGTATTTT.

The chain employs TRBV20-1 and TRBJ2-3, with D possibly being TRBD1 or TRBD2 (5 bases each). The CDR3 length is 15 residues. Germline V gives CDR1 DFQATT, CDR2 SNEGSKA (reference sequence). V gave up 8 bases and J gave up 4 bases, with 22 bases separating them. CDR3 amino acids: CSTTGRGWDADTQYF. The DNA for the CDR3 is TGCAGTACCACCGGCCGGGGCTGGGACGCAGATACGCAGTATTTT.

This clonotype occurred many times. The chain's CDR3 is CASSTGVGGYTF. The CDR3 bases are TGCGCCAGCAGTACGGGAGTGGGCGGCTACACCTTC. The genes are TRBV5-1 and TRBJ1-2; no reliable D call. V lost 5 bases to trimming and J lost 8 bases, with 13 bases between them. This CDR3 has 12 residues. CDR1 is SGHRS, CDR2 YFSETQ, per germline.

On this clonotype itself: One base away lies a much larger clone, so this may be a sequencing read error. The chain uses TRBV5-4 and TRBJ2-3, with a possible D match to TRBD1 (5 bases). Trimming took off 4 bases at V and 9 bases at J, with 12 bases between the two ends. Per the germline V gene, CDR1 is SGHNT and CDR2 is YYREEE (reference sequence). The CDR3 runs to 12 residues. This CDR3 is CASSTQDTTQYF. The CDR3 coding sequence is TGTGCCAGCAGCACTCAGGACACCACGCAGTATTTT.

This clonotype was seen only once. A read error may be the cause here, since a much bigger clone is one base away. The V call is TRBV5-4, the J call TRBJ2-3, with 8 bases aligning to TRBD1. With 4 bases clipped from V and 3 bases from J, the junction kept 7 bases outside the gene matches. The CDR3 extends over 15 amino acids. Germline lookup yields CDR1 SGHNT and CDR2 YYREEE (reference sequence). The CDR3 bases are TGTGCCAGCAGCGGGGGACAGGCGGTAACAGATACGCAGTATTTT. Translating gives CASSGGQAVTDTQYF.

V and J are TRBV25-1 and TRBJ2-7; possibly TRBD2 for D (5 bases). CDR3 size: 13 residues. The germline CDR1 and CDR2 sequences are MGHDK and SYGVNS. Written as DNA, the CDR3 is TGTGCTAGAGGCCTGAGGGAGCGCTACGAGCAGTACTTC. It codes for CARGLRERYEQYF.

Many counts were recorded for this clonotype. The V call is TRBV5-1, the J call TRBJ2-1; D perhaps matches TRBD1 (6 bases). Looked up from germline, CDR1 is SGHRS and CDR2 is YFSETQ. CDR3 length: 12 amino acids. Trimming cost V 3 bases and J 7 bases, with 8 bases left between them. The CDR3 protein is CASSWTANEQFF. The CDR3 coding sequence is TGCGCCAGCAGCTGGACAGCGAATGAGCAGTTCTTC.

This clonotype was counted at least ten times. V gene TRBV9 combines with J gene TRBJ2-1, with TRBD2 as a possible D gene (5 bases). The CDR3 is 14 residues long. CDR1 and CDR2 from the germline V gene are SGDLS and YYNGEE. V dropped 0 bases and J dropped 7 bases, with 11 bases sitting between them. DNA of the CDR3: TGTGCCAGCAGCGTAGCTGGGAGAGTTAATGAGCAGTTCTTC. This codes for CASSVAGRVNEQFF.

The chain employs TRBV11-3 and TRBJ2-1; 10 bases align to TRBD2. With V trimmed by 5 bases and J by 7 bases, 11 bases remained unmatched. The CDR3 runs to 16 residues. CDR1 is SGHNT, CDR2 YENEEA, per germline. The CDR3 bases are TGTGCCAGCAGCACAGACACTAGCGGGACCATAAATGAGCAGTTCTTC. Protein: CASSTDTSGTINEQFF.

This clonotype was counted at least ten times. The rearrangement uses TRBV12-3 or TRBV12-4 and TRBJ1-5; D is unclear. The V end lost 3 bases, the J end lost 5 bases, and 8 bases lay between the germline ends. CDR3 length: 13 residues. The CDR3 sequence is CASSFNMDQPQHF. The CDR3 coding sequence is TGTGCCAGCAGTTTCAATATGGATCAGCCCCAGCATTTT.

Many counts were recorded for this clonotype. This sequence joins TRBV6-1 and TRBJ2-3, with D hard to call. There are 14 residues in the CDR3. With 8 bases removed from V and 3 bases from J, the gap between germline ends came to 15 bases. Germline CDR1 reads MNHNS; CDR2 reads SASEGT. CDR3 DNA: TGTGCCAGCTGCTCGGCGTACGTAACAGATACGCAGTATTTT. This gives the protein CASCSAYVTDTQYF.

The table lists this clonotype with many counts. V usage is TRBV12-3 or TRBV12-4 and J usage is TRBJ2-3, with D possibly TRBD1 on 6 matching bases. Trimming took 8 bases from V and 2 from J, leaving 14 bases between them. The CDR3 runs to 14 residues. The CDR3 reads CASQRDTHTDTQYF. The CDR3, as DNA: TGTGCCAGCCAAAGGGACACCCACACAGATACGCAGTATTTT.

This clonotype has at least ten counts. This sequence joins TRBV10-3 and TRBJ2-2; perhaps TRBD1 as D (6 bases). The CDR3 has 12 residues. CDR1 is ENHRY and CDR2 is SYGVKD in the germline V gene. The V end was cut by 9 bases, the J end by 5 bases, with 10 bases between. The CDR3 nucleotides read TGTGCCATACACAGGGAAACCGGGGAGCTGTTTTTT. It yields the protein CAIHRETGELFF.

This clonotype was recorded at least ten times. This chain joins TRBV4-2 and TRBJ1-5; no reliable D call. Trimming pared 1 base from V and 5 bases from J, leaving 12 bases between. In germline, CDR1 is LGHNA, CDR2 YNFKEQ. The CDR3 length is 15 residues. The CDR3 region is CASSQGRVDHQPQHF. The CDR3 nucleotides read TGTGCCAGCAGCCAAGGGAGGGTTGACCATCAGCCCCAGCATTTT.

A few counts support this clonotype. A read error may be the cause here, since a much bigger clone is one base away. V is TRBV7-9 and J is TRBJ2-3; 11 bases are shared with TRBD2. The CDR3 runs 17 residues. V shed 5 bases, J shed 10 bases, and the junction held 17 bases outside the gene matches. Germline CDR1 is SEHNR and CDR2 is FQNEAQ (reference sequence). The CDR3 DNA reads TGTGCCAGCAGCGCACCCCTACTAGCGGGAGTGTGGAATCCGCAGTATTTT. It specifies CASSAPLLAGVWNPQYF.

At least ten counts were recorded for this clonotype. The J gene is TRBJ2-3, the V gene TRBV20-1, with 7 bases fitting TRBD1. This CDR3 comprises 13 residues. V shed 7 bases, J shed 3 bases, and the junction held 7 bases outside the gene matches. Germline V CDR1 and CDR2: DFQATT, SNEGSKA (reference sequence). CDR3 DNA sequence: TGCAGTGAATTGGACAGGAAAACAGATACGCAGTATTTT. This sequence encodes CSELDRKTDTQYF.

Note on this clonotype: This may stem from a read error, because a much larger clone lies one nucleotide away. The chain combines TRBV5-8 with TRBJ2-5, with 13 bases identical to TRBD2. The CDR3 covers 16 residues. Trimming removed 7 bases from V and 5 bases from J; junction bases left unmatched: 11. Germline CDR1 reads SGHTS; CDR2 reads YDEGEE. CDR3 coding DNA: TGTGCCAGCGGCTCCGGACTAGCGGGGGAGGTGGAGACCCAGTACTTC. Protein: CASGSGLAGEVETQYF.

In this sample, this clonotype turned up many times. This sequence joins TRBV20-1 and TRBJ2-3, with 10 bases aligning to TRBD1. CDR3 length equals 17 residues. Germline V gives CDR1 DFQATT, CDR2 SNEGSKA (reference sequence). V trimming: 0 bases; J trimming: 4 bases; junction bases outside the gene matches: 10. The CDR3 region is CSARDRWGQGTPDTQYF. CDR3 bases: TGCAGTGCTAGAGATCGATGGGGACAGGGGACCCCAGATACGCAGTATTTT.